Following are 27 T cell receptor beta chains from one sample sequenced in a study of radiation and T cells in renal cell carcinoma. Repertoires were generated with immunoSEQ multiplex PCR, while TCRdb's copy carries only in-frame clones and drops some. The sample records roughly 170,000 clones, about 88% being singletons. Stated time point: blood 4 weeks post-SBRT, at nephrectomy. Treatment indicated: 15 Gy SBRT to primary tumor, nephrectomy 4 weeks later. The sequencing here drew on blood, taken from a patient whose treatment included radiotherapy and nephrectomy. The source of these receptors is a woman aged 45 to 65 with renal cell carcinoma.

The rearrangement uses TRBV5-1 and TRBJ2-5, with 7 bases fitting TRBD2. CDR3 length equals 16 residues. The V gene's germline CDR1 is SGHRS and CDR2 YFSETQ. Losses at the gene ends were 0 bases for V and 3 bases for J; bases not matched to a gene: 8. CDR3: CASSLAVGAGEETQYF. The CDR3 region has the DNA TGCGCCAGCAGCTTGGCCGTCGGCGCGGGGGAAGAGACCCAGTACTTC.

In this sample, this clone turned up a few times. This chain's CDR3 is CASSLGRPPNEQFF. CDR3 in DNA: TGTGCCAGCAGCTTGGGACGGCCTCCCAATGAGCAGTTCTTC. This chain uses TRBV5-4 with TRBJ2-1, with no clear D. The CDR3 totals 14 residues. V was cut by 0 bases and J by 6 bases, with 10 bases left in between. CDR1 and CDR2 from the germline V gene are SGHNT and YYREEE (reference sequence).

This chain's CDR3 is CASSIGVGREQYF. The DNA of the CDR3 is TGTGCCAGTAGTATAGGGGTAGGACGGGAGCAGTACTTC. The chain links TRBV19 to TRBJ2-7; D call uncertain. V lost 1 base, J lost 7 bases, and 11 bases lay in between. CDR1 is LNHDA, CDR2 SQIVND, per germline (reference sequence). This CDR3 has 13 residues. Using reference TRBV19 and TRBJ2-7 for the parts outside the CDR3, the full variable domain is DGGITQSPKYLFRKEGQNVTLSCEQNLNHDAMYWYRQDPGQGLRLIYYSQIVNDFQKGDIAEGYSVSREKKESFPLTVTSAQKNPTAFYLCASSIGVGREQYFGPGTRLTVT.

The rearrangement uses TRBV28 and TRBJ1-2; possibly TRBD1 for D (5 bases). The ends were cut back, 5 bases at V and 3 bases at J, with 10 bases in the middle. Germline V gene data show CDR1 as MDHEN and CDR2 as SYDVKM. This CDR3 contains 13 residues. CDR3 region: CASSLGGDYGYTF. The CDR3 DNA sequence: TGTGCCAGCAGTCTCGGGGGGGACTATGGCTACACCTTC.

The rearrangement uses TRBV28 and TRBJ1-4; D is undetermined. From germline, CDR1 is MDHEN and CDR2 SYDVKM. V dropped 2 bases and J dropped 5 bases, with 6 bases sitting between them. This CDR3 region has 13 residues. The CDR3 nucleotides are TGTGCCAGCAGTTTAGGTCGAAATGAAAAACTGTTTTTT. This codes for CASSLGRNEKLFF.

CDR3 sequence reads: CASGGRAVEQYF. CDR3 DNA sequence: TGTGCCAGCGGGGGGCGGGCAGTTGAGCAGTACTTC. The chain joins TRBV7-9 to TRBJ2-7, with D perhaps matching TRBD1 or TRBD2 (6 bases each). From germline, CDR1 is SEHNR and CDR2 FQNEAQ (reference sequence). This CDR3 has 12 amino acids. Trimming took 8 bases from V and 7 from J, leaving 15 bases between them.

The chain is built from TRBV7-9 and TRBJ1-6, with D tentatively TRBD1 (5 bases). V shed 2 bases and J shed 5 bases, with 7 bases lying between them. Per the germline V gene, CDR1 is SEHNR and CDR2 is FQNEAQ (reference sequence). The CDR3 extends over 14 amino acids. As DNA, the CDR3 is TGTGCCAGCAGCTTATGGGGGGATAATTCACCCCTCCACTTT. This gives the protein CASSLWGDNSPLHF.

This chain connects TRBV18 to TRBJ1-1; TRBD1 might be the D (5 bases). Trimming removed 2 bases from V and 3 bases from J, with 13 bases in between. Germline V CDR1 and CDR2: KGHSH, LQKENI. The CDR3 extends over 15 amino acids. The CDR3 loop reads CASSPGGNRHTEAFF. CDR3 DNA: TGTGCCAGCTCACCAGGGGGGAATAGGCACACTGAAGCTTTCTTT.

The rearrangement uses TRBV6-5 and TRBJ2-7; no clear D gene. The CDR3 has 14 residues. Germline V gene lookup returns CDR1 MNHEY and CDR2 SVGAGI. V was cut by 4 bases and J by 6 bases, with 16 bases left in between. CDR3 coding DNA: TGTGCCAGCAGTTCGACGTTGGCCCGAGGCGAGCAGTACTTC. It is translated as CASSSTLARGEQYF.

The chain is built from TRBV30 and TRBJ1-5; 9 nucleotides align to TRBD1. Trimming removed 7 bases from V and 4 bases from J; junction bases left unmatched: 5. This CDR3 has 13 residues. The germline CDR1 and CDR2 sequences are GTSNPN and SVGIG (reference sequence). The CDR3 loop reads CALGTGPNQPQHF. CDR3 bases: TGTGCCTTAGGGACAGGGCCAAATCAGCCCCAGCATTTT.

V and J are TRBV5-8 and TRBJ2-3; 9 positions agree with TRBD2. The V gene end was trimmed by 5 bases and the J gene end by 1 base; junction bases not matched to a gene: 5. This CDR3 has 15 amino acids. Germline CDR1 and CDR2: SGHTS and YDEGEE. The CDR3: CASRKRGARTDTQYF. The CDR3, as DNA: TGTGCCAGCAGAAAGCGGGGGGCCCGCACAGATACGCAGTATTTT.

The chain is built from TRBV19 and TRBJ1-1; D call uncertain. The germline gives CDR1 LNHDA, CDR2 SQIVND (reference sequence). The ends were cut back, 3 bases at V and 4 bases at J, with 9 bases in the middle. The CDR3 loop spans 13 amino acids. CDR3 coding DNA: TGTGCCAGTAGTATTCGGATGGCCACTGAAGCTTTCTTT. Its translation is CASSIRMATEAFF.

This chain joins TRBV6-6 and TRBJ1-3, with TRBD1 as a possible D gene (6 bases). In germline, CDR1 is MNHNY, CDR2 SVGAGI (reference sequence). Trimming shortened V by 5 bases and J by 0 bases, and 11 bases separated the two germline ends. This CDR3 comprises 15 residues. The CDR3, as DNA: TGTGCCAGCAGTCCCGACAGGTTCTCTGGAAACACCATATATTTT. Its protein is CASSPDRFSGNTIYF.

The chain recombines TRBV2 with TRBJ2-3; 7 bases match TRBD2. The CDR3 contains 16 residues. J lost 1 base, V lost 6 bases, and 10 bases had no gene match. The V gene's germline CDR1 is SNHLY and CDR2 FYNNEI. This CDR3 reads CASRLGDYRRTDTQYF. DNA of the CDR3: TGTGCCAGCAGGCTGGGGGACTACCGCCGCACAGATACGCAGTATTTT.

This clone was picked up a small number of times. V gene TRBV5-1 combines with J gene TRBJ1-6; 9 positions match TRBD1. There are 15 residues in the CDR3. Germline V gives CDR1 SGHRS, CDR2 YFSETQ. The V gene end was trimmed by 4 bases and the J gene end by 10 bases; junction bases not matched to a gene: 9. The CDR3 DNA is TGCGCCAGCAGCGAATCCGGGACAGGGACCTCACCCCTCCACTTT. Amino acid sequence: CASSESGTGTSPLHF.

This clone was seen only a few times. This chain links TRBV19 with TRBJ1-5; weak D call: TRBD1 (6 bases). With 8 bases removed from V and 5 bases from J, the gap between germline ends came to 19 bases. This CDR3 is built from 15 residues. Germline CDR1 reads LNHDA; CDR2 reads SQIVND (reference sequence). This chain's CDR3 is CASGQVFTGYQPQHF. CDR3 nucleotides: TGTGCCAGTGGCCAAGTCTTTACAGGGTATCAGCCCCAGCATTTT.

This clone was observed a single time. V is TRBV6-5 and J is TRBJ2-1; 9 nucleotides align to TRBD2. Per the germline V gene, CDR1 is MNHEY and CDR2 is SVGAGI. This CDR3 is built from 15 residues. V gave up 4 bases and J gave up 2 bases; unmatched junction bases: 3. In DNA, the CDR3 is TGTGCCAGCAGTTCACGCGGGGGGGCCTACAATGAGCAGTTCTTC. Amino acid sequence: CASSSRGGAYNEQFF.

This clone showed up just once. The chain couples TRBV6-5 to TRBJ1-2, with 9 positions matching TRBD1. This CDR3 comprises 14 residues. Losses at the gene ends were 6 bases for V and 4 bases for J; bases not matched to a gene: 6. Looked up from germline, CDR1 is MNHEY and CDR2 is SVGAGI. This CDR3 is CASSRQGDGYGYTF. DNA of the CDR3: TGTGCCAGCAGCCGACAGGGGGATGGCTATGGCTACACCTTC.

This sequence joins TRBV4-1 and TRBJ1-5, with D possibly TRBD1 on 5 matching bases. The germline V gene encodes CDR1 MGHRA and CDR2 YSYEKL. The CDR3 is 16 amino acids. The V end lost 0 bases, the J end lost 6 bases, and 15 bases lay between the germline ends. The CDR3 spells CASSQDRGGDGQPQHF. CDR3 DNA sequence: TGCGCCAGCAGCCAAGATCGGGGGGGGGACGGTCAGCCCCAGCATTTT.

The chain employs TRBV4-2 and TRBJ1-4; the match to TRBD1 covers 8 bases. The trim removed 1 base at V and 6 bases at J, leaving 4 bases unmatched. The CDR3 has 15 amino acids. Germline loops: CDR1 LGHNA, CDR2 YNFKEQ. CDR3 loop: CASSQADRAYEKLFF. In DNA, the CDR3 is TGTGCCAGCAGCCAAGCGGACAGGGCCTATGAAAAACTGTTTTTT.

The V call is TRBV25-1, the J call TRBJ1-1, with D maybe TRBD1 (6 bases). In germline, CDR1 is MGHDK, CDR2 SYGVNS. Trimming took 6 bases from V and 8 from J, leaving 19 bases between them. CDR3 length: 14 amino acids. This CDR3 reads CASSTRGLPLEAFF. CDR3 DNA sequence: TGTGCCAGCAGCACCAGGGGCCTGCCGTTGGAAGCTTTCTTT.

The chain is built from TRBV4-2 and TRBJ2-1, with D perhaps matching TRBD2 (5 bases). There are 14 residues in the CDR3. Trimming shortened V by 1 base and J by 4 bases, and 8 bases separated the two germline ends. Germline CDR1 reads LGHNA; CDR2 reads YNFKEQ. The CDR3 DNA reads TGTGCCAGCAGCCAAGGAGGGAAATACAATGAGCAGTTCTTC. It translates to CASSQGGKYNEQFF.

The chain recombines TRBV7-2 with TRBJ2-6, with 10 bases fitting TRBD2. From germline, CDR1 is SGHTA and CDR2 FQGNSA. The CDR3 runs to 19 residues. Trimming cost V 2 bases and J 0 bases; bases outside gene matches: 7. This CDR3 is CASSLYSSGGFSGANVLTF. The CDR3 DNA sequence: TGTGCCAGCAGCTTATATTCTAGCGGGGGTTTCTCTGGGGCCAACGTCCTGACTTTC.

The V call is TRBV10-3, the J call TRBJ2-7, with D tentatively TRBD2 (5 bases). The CDR3 is 16 residues long. Looked up from germline, CDR1 is ENHRY and CDR2 is SYGVKD. Between the trimmed V and J ends, which lost 0 bases and 0 bases, there was a span of 12 bases. The CDR3 loop is CAISESEALLSYEQYF. For the CDR3, the DNA is TGTGCCATCAGTGAGTCGGAGGCATTACTCTCCTACGAGCAGTACTTC.

This clone was seen only once. This chain uses TRBV30 with TRBJ2-5, with unresolved D. The ends were cut back, 0 bases at V and 1 base at J, with 9 bases in the middle. Germline CDR1 is GTSNPN and CDR2 is SVGIG (reference sequence). This CDR3 contains 14 residues. CDR3 amino acids: CAWSVGSVQETQYF. The CDR3 bases are TGTGCCTGGAGTGTAGGTTCGGTCCAAGAGACCCAGTACTTC.

The CDR3 loop is CSAVKYIGGNYGYTF. The CDR3 DNA reads TGCAGCGCCGTGAAATACATAGGAGGAAACTATGGCTACACCTTC. V and J are TRBV29-1 and TRBJ1-2; no definite D call. The V gene lost 7 bases and the J gene lost 2 bases, with 20 bases spanning the gap. Germline CDR1 reads SQVTM; CDR2 reads ANQGSEA. This CDR3 has 15 amino acids.

V gene TRBV29-1 combines with J gene TRBJ1-1; 10 bases line up with TRBD1. Trimming took 4 bases from V and 6 from J; bases not matched to a gene: 8. The CDR3 is 14 amino acids. Per the germline V gene, CDR1 is SQVTM and CDR2 is ANQGSEA. The chain's CDR3 is CSVGLDRGSAEAFF. The DNA for the CDR3 is TGCAGCGTTGGTTTGGACAGGGGGTCAGCTGAAGCTTTCTTT.